This T cell receptor beta chain was recovered during a study of blood T cell repertoires in COVID-19. Participant reports of clinical history set cohort assignment. The assay was immunoSEQ multiplex PCR, and TCRdb's table has in-frame clones only and misses some. Among some 530,000 clones listed, roughly nine tenths were seen once. The germline V gene has CDR1 KGHSH and CDR2 LQKENI. Trimming shortened V by 3 bases and J by 4 bases, and 13 bases separated the two germline ends. The CDR3 has 15 amino acids. The sample comprised PBMCs or T cells enriched from blood (not recorded which). The chain joins TRBV18 to TRBJ2-1; no clear D gene. The receptor comes from an older woman who had recovered from COVID-19. The CDR3, as DNA: TGTGCCAGCTCACCCATATCCGGAGAGTACAATGAGCAGTTCTTC. It codes for CASSPISGEYNEQFF.